Listed below are T cell receptor beta chains from one sample, sequenced in a study of blood T cell repertoires in COVID-19. Measured with immunoSEQ multiplex PCR; TCRdb has only the in-frame clones, and not every one. The sample yields some 150,000 clones, 80% to 90% seen once. The sample taken for sequencing was peripheral blood. These receptors all come from a human donor with acute or convalescent COVID-19. The donor label of this sample is uncertain. CDR3s include the opening cysteine and the closing phenylalanine or tryptophan. Fields, in order: clone size, D gene, V gene, J gene, CDR3 DNA, CDR3 protein. A D gene is named only where the DNA matches it firmly. Clone size is shown for a subset of rows, as once, few, many or a class of expanded clone.

NA	NA	TRBV15	TRBJ2-1	TGTGCCACCAGCAGAGGCAGACAATCTGAGCAGTTCTTC	CATSRGRQSEQFF
NA	NA	TRBV19	TRBJ1-4	TGTGCCAGTAGTCCTACCTTCCTCGGGTCTGAAAAACTGTTTTTT	CASSPTFLGSEKLFF
NA	NA	TRBV5-1	TRBJ1-2	TGCGCCAGCAGCTTGGAAGGAAGCGGGGGCTACACCTTC	CASSLEGSGGYTF
NA	TRBD2	TRBV6-2/TRBV6-3	TRBJ2-1	TGTGCCAGCAGTTTACTAGCGGGGTACTACAATGAGCAGTTCTTC	CASSLLAGYYNEQFF
NA	NA	TRBV27	TRBJ2-3	TGTGCCAGCAGTCCAGGGACTCCAACTGCGCAGTATTTT	CASSPGTPTAQYF
NA	NA	TRBV20-1	TRBJ1-2	TGCAGTGCTGGGAGGGGTCGAGGCTACACCTTC	CSAGRGRGYTF
NA	NA	TRBV6-5	TRBJ2-1	TGTGCCAGCAGCCGGGCCTCGGCGGGGAATGAGCAGTTCTTC	CASSRASAGNEQFF
NA	NA	TRBV5-1	TRBJ1-2	TGCGCCAGCAGCACGACTGAGAACTATGGCTACACCTTC	CASSTTENYGYTF
NA	NA	TRBV28	TRBJ2-3	TGTGCCAGCAGTTTGGTGCGGGGGCCCGGGGGTACGCAGTATTTT	CASSLVRGPGGTQYF
NA	TRBD1	TRBV2	TRBJ1-5	TGTGCCAGCAGTGTACAGGGGAATCAGCCCCAGCATTTT	CASSVQGNQPQHF
NA	TRBD1	TRBV6-5	TRBJ2-2	TGTGCCAGCAGAGTCCCAGGGGGTACCGGGGAGCTGTTTTTT	CASRVPGGTGELFF
NA	NA	TRBV12-3/TRBV12-4	TRBJ1-2	TGTGCCAGCACCAGGACTGATTCCTATGGCTACACCTTC	CASTRTDSYGYTF
once	TRBD2	TRBV27	TRBJ2-1	TGTGCCAGCAGTAGCCGGCCTAGCGGGGGCTTTGACAATGAGCAGTTCTTC	CASSSRPSGGFDNEQFF
NA	NA	TRBV2	TRBJ2-2	TGTGCCAGCAGTTTGGGGCTAAGGTCCGGGGAGCTGTTTTTT	CASSLGLRSGELFF
few	TRBD1	TRBV4-1	TRBJ1-1	TGCGCCAGCAGCCCTCGACAGGGCACCACTGAAGCTTTCTTT	CASSPRQGTTEAFF
NA	NA	TRBV6-5	TRBJ1-1	TGTGCCAGCAGAGTCTTAGGGGACACTGAAGCTTTCTTT	CASRVLGDTEAFF
NA	TRBD1	TRBV19	TRBJ1-5	TGTGCCAGTAGTTCAGGGACAGGGGACTATCAGCCCCAGCATTTT	CASSSGTGDYQPQHF
once	NA	TRBV7-9	TRBJ2-2	TGTGCCAGCAGCATCGGGGGGAACACCGGGGAGCTGTTTTTT	CASSIGGNTGELFF
once	TRBD1	TRBV18	TRBJ1-3	TGTGCCAGCTCACCAACGGGACAGTCGAGCTCTGGAAACACCATATATTTT	CASSPTGQSSSGNTIYF
NA	NA	TRBV2	TRBJ1-2	TGTGCCAGCAGTGGACAGGTGGACTATGGCTACACCTTC	CASSGQVDYGYTF
NA	TRBD1	TRBV9	TRBJ1-2	TGTGCCAGCAGCGTAAATCCGGACAGGGATGGCTACACCTTC	CASSVNPDRDGYTF
NA	TRBD1	TRBV5-1	TRBJ1-2	TGCGCCAGCACCCTCGGGACAGACTTCTATGGCTACACCTTC	CASTLGTDFYGYTF
NA	NA	TRBV5-1	TRBJ1-5	TGCGCCAGCAGCCTATCCGGGAAAAGCAATCAGCCCCAGCATTTT	CASSLSGKSNQPQHF
NA	TRBD2	TRBV19	TRBJ2-3	TGTGCCAGTAGTATTAGGCGGGGGGTTGGGGATACGCAGTATTTT	CASSIRRGVGDTQYF
NA	NA	TRBV7-3	TRBJ1-2	TGTGCCAGCAGCTTGGAGGGGATGGGTGGCTACACCTTC	CASSLEGMGGYTF
NA	TRBD2	TRBV5-1	TRBJ2-3	TGCGCCAGCCGCCCCGGACTAGCGGCCGGCACAGATACGCAGTATTTT	CASRPGLAAGTDTQYF
NA	NA	TRBV7-9	TRBJ1-3	TGTGCCAGCAGCTTTGGTCCGGCGGCAATTAGTAACACCATATATTTT	CASSFGPAAISNTIYF
NA	TRBD1	TRBV3-1/TRBV3-2	TRBJ1-2	TGTGCCAGCAGCCACCTTCCGACAGGGGGATATGGCTACACCTTC	CASSHLPTGGYGYTF
NA	NA	TRBV2	TRBJ1-5	TGTGCCAGCAGTTTCATTAATCAGCCCCAGCATTTT	CASSFINQPQHF
NA	NA	TRBV7-8	TRBJ2-3	TGTGCCAGCAGCCTCCTAATCCCAGGCGCTGGCACAGATACGCAGTATTTT	CASSLLIPGAGTDTQYF
NA	TRBD2	TRBV19	TRBJ2-1	TGTGCCAGTAGTATTATGCCCGGGAGGGAGCAGTTCTTC	CASSIMPGREQFF
NA	TRBD1	TRBV30	TRBJ2-5	TGTGCCTGGAGTGTACCGGGACAGGGGCAAGAGACCCAGTACTTC	CAWSVPGQGQETQYF